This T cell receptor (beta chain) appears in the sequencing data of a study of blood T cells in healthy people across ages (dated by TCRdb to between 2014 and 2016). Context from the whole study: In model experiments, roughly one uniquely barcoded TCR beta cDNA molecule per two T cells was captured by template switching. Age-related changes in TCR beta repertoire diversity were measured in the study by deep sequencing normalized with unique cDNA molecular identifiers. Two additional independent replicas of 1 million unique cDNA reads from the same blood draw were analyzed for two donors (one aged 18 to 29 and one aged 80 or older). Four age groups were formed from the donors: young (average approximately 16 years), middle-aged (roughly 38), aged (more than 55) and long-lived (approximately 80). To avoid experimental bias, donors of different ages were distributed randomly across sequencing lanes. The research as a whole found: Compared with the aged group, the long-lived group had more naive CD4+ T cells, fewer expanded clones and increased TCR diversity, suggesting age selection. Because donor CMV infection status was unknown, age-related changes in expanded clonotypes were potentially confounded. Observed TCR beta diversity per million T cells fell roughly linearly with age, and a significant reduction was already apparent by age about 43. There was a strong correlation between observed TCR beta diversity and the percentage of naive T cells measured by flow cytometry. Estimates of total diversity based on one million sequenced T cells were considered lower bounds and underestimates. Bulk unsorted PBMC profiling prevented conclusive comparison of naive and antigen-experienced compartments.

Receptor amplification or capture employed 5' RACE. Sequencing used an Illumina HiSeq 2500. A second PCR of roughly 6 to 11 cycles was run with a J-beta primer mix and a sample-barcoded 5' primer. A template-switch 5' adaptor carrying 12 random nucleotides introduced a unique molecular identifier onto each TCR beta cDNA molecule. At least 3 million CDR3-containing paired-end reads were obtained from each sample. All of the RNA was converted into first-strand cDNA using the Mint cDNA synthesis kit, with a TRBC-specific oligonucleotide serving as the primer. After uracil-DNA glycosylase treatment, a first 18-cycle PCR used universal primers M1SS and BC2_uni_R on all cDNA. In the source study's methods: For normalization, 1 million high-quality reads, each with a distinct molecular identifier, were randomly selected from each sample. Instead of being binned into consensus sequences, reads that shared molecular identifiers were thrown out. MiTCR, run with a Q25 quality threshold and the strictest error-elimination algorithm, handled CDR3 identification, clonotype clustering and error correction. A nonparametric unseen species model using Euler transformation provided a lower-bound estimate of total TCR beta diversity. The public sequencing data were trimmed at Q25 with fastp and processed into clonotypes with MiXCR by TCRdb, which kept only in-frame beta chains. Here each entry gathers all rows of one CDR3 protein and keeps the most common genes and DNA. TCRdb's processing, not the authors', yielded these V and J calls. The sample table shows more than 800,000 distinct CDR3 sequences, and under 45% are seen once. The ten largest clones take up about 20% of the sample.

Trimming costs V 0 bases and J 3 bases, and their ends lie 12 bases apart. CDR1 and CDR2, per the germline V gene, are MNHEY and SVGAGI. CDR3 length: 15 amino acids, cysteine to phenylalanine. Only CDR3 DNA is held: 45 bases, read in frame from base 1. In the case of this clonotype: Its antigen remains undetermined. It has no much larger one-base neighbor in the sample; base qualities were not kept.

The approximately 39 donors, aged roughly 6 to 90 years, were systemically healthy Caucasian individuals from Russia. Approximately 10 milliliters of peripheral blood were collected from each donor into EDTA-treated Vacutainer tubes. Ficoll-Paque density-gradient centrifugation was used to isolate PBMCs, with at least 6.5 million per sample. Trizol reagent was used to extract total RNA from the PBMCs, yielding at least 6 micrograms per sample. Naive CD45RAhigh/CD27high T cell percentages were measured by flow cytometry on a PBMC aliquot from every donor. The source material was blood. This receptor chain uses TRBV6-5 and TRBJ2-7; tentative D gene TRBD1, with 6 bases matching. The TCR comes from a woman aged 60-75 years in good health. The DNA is TGTGCCAGCAGTTACTCGGGCAGGGGCCACTACGAGCAGTACTTC. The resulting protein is CASSYSGRGHYEQYF.